A selection of T cell receptor beta chains follows, all from one sample in a study of cytomegalovirus exposure and HLA in healthy donors. Data came from immunoSEQ multiplex PCR; TCRdb stores just in-frame clones and leaves some out. The sample gives roughly 250,000 clones, around nine tenths of which show up once; 2.6% is in the top ten. The material sequenced was PBMCs. The receptors stem from a man aged 18 to 35 in good health and CMV-seronegative. Each CDR3 is given with its conserved first and last residue. D genes are given only for firm matches. Size tells how often a clone was seen (once, few, many) or the class of an expanded clone, and some rows leave it out.

.,TRBJ2-7,.,TRBV7-9,CASSPGEGDTYEQYF,TGTGCCAGCAGCCCCGGGGAAGGAGATACCTACGAGCAGTACTTC
.,TRBJ2-3,TRBD1,TRBV28,CASSFPTSSYGQGNSEQDTQYF,TGTGCCAGCAGTTTCCCCACCTCTTCCTACGGACAGGGGAATTCGGAGCAGGATACGCAGTATTTT
.,TRBJ2-7,TRBD2,TRBV18,CASSPGLGTSGSYEQYF,TGTGCCAGCTCACCAGGATTAGGGACTAGCGGTTCCTACGAGCAGTACTTC
.,TRBJ2-5,.,TRBV27,CASNPAEGVGQETQYF,TGTGCCAGCAACCCCGCCGAGGGAGTAGGTCAAGAGACCCAGTACTTC
.,TRBJ1-2,TRBD1,TRBV6-5,CASSYEVRGHYGYTF,TGTGCCAGCAGTTACGAGGTCAGGGGGCACTATGGCTACACCTTC
.,TRBJ1-5,TRBD1,TRBV19,CASSSGTGDIGRPQHF,TGTGCCAGTAGTAGCGGGACAGGGGACATAGGAAGGCCCCAGCATTTT
.,TRBJ2-7,TRBD1,TRBV4-3,CASSQNRQGSYEQYF,TGCGCCAGCAGCCAAAATCGACAGGGGTCCTACGAGCAGTACTTC
.,TRBJ2-1,.,TRBV4-3,CASSRKPGGVADSYNEQFF,TGCGCCAGCAGCCGCAAGCCGGGCGGAGTAGCGGACTCCTACAATGAGCAGTTCTTC
.,TRBJ2-1,.,TRBV7-9,CASSEGQGLGYNEQFF,TGTGCCAGCAGCGAGGGGCAGGGACTGGGCTACAATGAGCAGTTCTTC
.,TRBJ2-7,TRBD1,TRBV6-1,CASRRDRVNEQYF,TGTGCCAGCAGAAGGGACAGGGTCAACGAGCAGTACTTC
.,TRBJ2-1,.,TRBV20-1,CSPNSNEQFF,TGCAGTCCAAATTCCAATGAGCAGTTCTTC
.,TRBJ2-1,.,TRBV5-6,CASSLQVQGALFF,TGTGCCAGCAGCTTGCAGGTGCAGGGTGCGTTGTTCTTC
.,TRBJ2-3,.,TRBV7-3,CASSPQAPDTQYF,TGTGCCAGCAGCCCTCAAGCCCCAGATACGCAGTATTTT
.,TRBJ1-2,TRBD1,TRBV28,CASSPLRGHTYGYTF,TGTGCCAGCAGTCCGCTCAGGGGGCATACCTATGGCTACACCTTC
.,TRBJ2-7,.,TRBV25-1,CASSSGDAYEQYF,TGTGCCAGCAGTTCGGGAGACGCCTACGAGCAGTACTTC
.,TRBJ2-5,.,TRBV7-6,CASSFPGEQETQYF,TGTGCCAGCAGCTTTCCGGGAGAACAAGAGACCCAGTACTTC
.,TRBJ2-3,.,TRBV27,CASSLSTVRTVPDTQYF,TGTGCCAGCAGTTTATCTACCGTCCGTACGGTCCCAGATACGCAGTATTTT
.,TRBJ2-1,TRBD2,TRBV28,CASRELAGGNEQFF,TGTGCCAGCAGGGAACTAGCGGGAGGCAATGAGCAGTTCTTC
.,TRBJ2-7,TRBD1,TRBV15,CATSTGQGLSYEQYF,TGTGCCACCAGCACAGGACAGGGGCTTTCCTACGAGCAGTACTTC
.,TRBJ2-7,TRBD2,TRBV29-1,CSVGSSGRSYEQYF,TGCAGCGTTGGTTCTAGCGGGCGCTCCTACGAGCAGTACTTC
.,TRBJ1-4,.,TRBV6-6,CASNPGLNNEKLFF,TGTGCCAGCAACCCGGGACTCAATAATGAAAAACTGTTTTTT
few,TRBJ1-2,.,TRBV29-1,CSVSARGPDSDGYTF,TGCAGCGTGTCCGCGCGGGGGCCAGATTCGGATGGCTACACCTTC
few,TRBJ2-7,TRBD1,TRBV6-8,CASSYPGQWYSYEQYF,TGTGCCAGCAGTTATCCGGGACAGTGGTACTCCTACGAGCAGTACTTC
.,TRBJ2-2,.,TRBV19,CASSIQGLSTGELFF,TGTGCCAGTAGTATCCAGGGGCTCTCAACCGGGGAGCTGTTTTTT
.,TRBJ2-1,.,TRBV2,CASSERGPVDEQFF,TGTGCCAGCAGTGAGCGGGGGCCGGTGGATGAGCAGTTCTTC
.,TRBJ2-3,TRBD2,TRBV7-9,CASSRTSGGADTQYF,TGTGCCAGCAGCCGGACTAGCGGGGGGGCAGATACGCAGTATTTT
few,TRBJ1-6,TRBD1,TRBV5-4,CASSPDRRVNSPLHF,TGTGCCAGCAGCCCGGACAGGAGGGTTAATTCACCCCTCCACTTT
.,TRBJ2-7,.,TRBV29-1,CSAEDRPGQVF,TGCAGCGCAGAAGACAGGCCGGGACAAGTCTTC
.,TRBJ2-3,.,TRBV5-1,CASAGLLPSTDTQYF,TGCGCCAGCGCCGGACTTCTGCCTAGCACAGATACGCAGTATTTT
few,TRBJ2-7,.,TRBV5-1,CASSFGGVYDYEQYF,TGCGCCAGCAGCTTTGGAGGGGTATACGACTACGAGCAGTACTTC
.,TRBJ2-1,TRBD2,TRBV27,CASSLRTSGNEQFF,TGTGCCAGCAGTCTGCGGACTAGCGGGAATGAGCAGTTCTTC
.,TRBJ2-3,TRBD2,TRBV7-2,CASSLPVGGGSTDTQYF,TGTGCCAGCAGCTTACCCGTTGGCGGGGGGAGCACAGATACGCAGTATTTT
.,TRBJ1-5,TRBD1,TRBV5-6,CASSLRDRENQPQHF,TGTGCCAGCAGCTTAAGGGACAGGGAGAATCAGCCCCAGCATTTT
.,TRBJ2-7,.,TRBV28,CASSFLRGMYF,TGTGCCAGCAGTTTTTTAAGGGGGATGTACTTC
.,TRBJ2-3,TRBD1,TRBV4-1,CASSQAGQGFGTQYF,TGCGCCAGCAGCCAAGCCGGACAGGGCTTCGGTACGCAGTATTTT
.,TRBJ1-6,.,TRBV28,CASSSPAGGDNSPLHF,TGTGCCAGCAGTTCCCCCGCGGGAGGGGATAATTCACCCCTCCACTTT
.,TRBJ2-2,TRBD2,TRBV27,CASSLTSGRVGELFF,TGTGCCAGCAGCCTCACTAGCGGGAGGGTCGGGGAGCTGTTTTTT
.,TRBJ2-7,.,TRBV6-6,CASSYPLSYEQYF,TGTGCCAGCAGTTACCCGTTGAGCTACGAGCAGTACTTC
.,TRBJ2-5,.,TRBV5-1,CASSLNGVRETQYF,TGCGCCAGCAGCTTGAACGGGGTCCGGGAGACCCAGTACTTC
.,TRBJ2-3,.,TRBV15,CATSPEGDTQYF,TGTGCCACCAGCCCGGAGGGAGATACGCAGTATTTT
.,TRBJ1-2,TRBD1,TRBV29-1,CSGGDRAYGYTF,TGCAGCGGAGGGGACAGGGCTTACGGCTACACCTTC
.,TRBJ1-5,.,TRBV6-4,CASSDSSGQPQHF,TGTGCCAGCAGTGACTCATCAGGACAGCCCCAGCATTTT
.,TRBJ2-1,TRBD2,TRBV5-1,CASSPLLAGNNEQFF,TGCGCCAGCAGCCCTTTGCTAGCGGGTAACAATGAGCAGTTCTTC
.,TRBJ2-7,.,TRBV5-4,CASSLEAGRGAHEQYF,TGTGCCAGCAGCTTGGAGGCAGGCAGGGGAGCCCACGAGCAGTACTTC
.,TRBJ1-5,.,TRBV6-5,CASRGGPQHF,TGTGCCAGCAGGGGGGGGCCCCAGCATTTT
.,TRBJ2-7,TRBD1,TRBV7-7,CASSEDRGYEQYF,TGTGCTAGCAGCGAGGACAGGGGTTACGAGCAGTACTTC
.,TRBJ2-1,.,TRBV2,CASNTRTGEEQFF,TGTGCCAGCAATACCCGTACGGGGGAGGAGCAGTTCTTC
.,TRBJ1-5,TRBD1,TRBV11-3,CAGLGDRGNQPQHF,TGTGCCGGACTGGGGGACAGGGGCAATCAGCCCCAGCATTTT
.,TRBJ2-2,.,TRBV4-3,CASSQDLIWQEDTGELFF,TGCGCCAGCAGCCAAGATCTTATATGGCAGGAGGACACCGGGGAGCTGTTTTTT
.,TRBJ2-5,TRBD1,TRBV4-3,CASSQSRTGFLETQYF,TGCGCCAGCAGCCAATCCAGGACAGGGTTTTTAGAGACCCAGTACTTC
.,TRBJ2-7,TRBD1,TRBV6-4,CDHPDRVSSSYEQYF,TGCGACCACCCGGACAGGGTCTCGAGCTCCTACGAGCAGTACTTC